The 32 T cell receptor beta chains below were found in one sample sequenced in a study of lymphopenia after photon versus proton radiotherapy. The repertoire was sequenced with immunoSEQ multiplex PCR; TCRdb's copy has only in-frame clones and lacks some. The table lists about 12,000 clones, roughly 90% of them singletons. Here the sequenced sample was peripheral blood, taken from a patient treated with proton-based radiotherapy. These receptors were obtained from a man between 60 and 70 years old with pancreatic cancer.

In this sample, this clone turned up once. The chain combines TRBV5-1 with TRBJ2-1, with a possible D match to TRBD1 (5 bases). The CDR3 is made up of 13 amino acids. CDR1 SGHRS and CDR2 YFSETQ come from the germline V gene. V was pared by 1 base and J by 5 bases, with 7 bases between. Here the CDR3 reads CASSLRGNNEQFF. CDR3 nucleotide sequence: TGCGCCAGCAGCTTGAGGGGTAACAATGAGCAGTTCTTC. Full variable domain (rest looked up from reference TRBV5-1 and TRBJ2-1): KAGVTQTPRYLIKTRGQQVTLSCSPISGHRSVSWYQQTPGQGLQFLFEYFSETQRNKGNFPGRFSGRQFSNSRSEMNVSTLELGDSALYLCASSLRGNNEQFFGPGTRLTVL.

The CDR3 DNA is TGTGCCAGCAGCCTCAACAGGGTATCAACTGAAGCTTTCTTT. Its translation: CASSLNRVSTEAFF. The V call is TRBV11-2, the J call TRBJ1-1; weak D call: TRBD1 (6 bases). The CDR3 has 14 residues. Germline V lookup: CDR1 SGHAT, CDR2 FQNNGV. With 5 bases removed from V and 5 bases from J, the gap between germline ends came to 15 bases.

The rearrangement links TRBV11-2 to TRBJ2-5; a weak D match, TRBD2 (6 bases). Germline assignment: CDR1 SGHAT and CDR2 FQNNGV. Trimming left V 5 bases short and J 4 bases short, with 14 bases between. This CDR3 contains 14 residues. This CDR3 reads CASSQWGVRETQYF. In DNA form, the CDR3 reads TGTGCCAGCAGCCAGTGGGGGGTTCGAGAGACCCAGTACTTC.

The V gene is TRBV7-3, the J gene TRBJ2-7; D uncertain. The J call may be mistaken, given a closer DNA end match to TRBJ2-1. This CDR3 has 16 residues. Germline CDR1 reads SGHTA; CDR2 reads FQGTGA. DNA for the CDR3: TGTGCCAGCAGCTTATATGGGGATAGCTCCTACAATGAGCAGTTCTTC. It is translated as CASSLYGDSSYNEQFF.

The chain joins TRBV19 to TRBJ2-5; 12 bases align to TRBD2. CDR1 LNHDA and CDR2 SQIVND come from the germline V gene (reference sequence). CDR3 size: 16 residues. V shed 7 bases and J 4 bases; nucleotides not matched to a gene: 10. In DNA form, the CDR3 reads TGTGCCAGTACCGTCCGACTAGCGGGAGATGGAGAGACCCAGTACTTC. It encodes CASTVRLAGDGETQYF.

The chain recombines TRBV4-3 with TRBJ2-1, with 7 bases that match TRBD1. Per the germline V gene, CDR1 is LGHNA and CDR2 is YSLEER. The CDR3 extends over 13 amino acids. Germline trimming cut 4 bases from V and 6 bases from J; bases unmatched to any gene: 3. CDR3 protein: CASSLDRSNEQFF. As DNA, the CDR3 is TGCGCCAGCAGCCTGGACAGGAGCAATGAGCAGTTCTTC.

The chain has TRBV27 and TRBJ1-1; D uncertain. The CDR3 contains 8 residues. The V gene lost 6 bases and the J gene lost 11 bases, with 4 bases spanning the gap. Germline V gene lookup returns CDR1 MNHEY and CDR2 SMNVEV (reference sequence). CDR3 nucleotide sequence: TGTGCCAGCAGACAGGCTTTCTTT. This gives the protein CASRQAFF.

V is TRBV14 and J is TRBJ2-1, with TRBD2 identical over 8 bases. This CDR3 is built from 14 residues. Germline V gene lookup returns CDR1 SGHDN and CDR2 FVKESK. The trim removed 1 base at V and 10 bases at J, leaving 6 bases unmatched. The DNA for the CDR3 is TGTGCCAGCAGCCAAGTGTACGGCGGGGGGGAGCAGTTCTTC. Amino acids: CASSQVYGGGEQFF.

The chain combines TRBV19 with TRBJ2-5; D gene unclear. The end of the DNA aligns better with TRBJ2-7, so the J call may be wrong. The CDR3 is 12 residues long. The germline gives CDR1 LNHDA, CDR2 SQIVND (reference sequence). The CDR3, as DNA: TGTGCCAGTAGTAGGACCTCCTACGAGCAGTACTTC. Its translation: CASSRTSYEQYF.

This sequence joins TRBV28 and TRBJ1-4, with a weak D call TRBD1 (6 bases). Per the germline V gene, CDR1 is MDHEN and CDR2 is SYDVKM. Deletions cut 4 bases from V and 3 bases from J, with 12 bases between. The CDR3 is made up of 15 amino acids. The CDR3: CASSSTGPPNEKLFF. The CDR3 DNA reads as TGTGCCAGCAGTTCCACAGGGCCCCCTAATGAAAAACTGTTTTTT. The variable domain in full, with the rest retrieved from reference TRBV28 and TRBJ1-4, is DVKVTQSSRYLVKRTGEKVFLECVQDMDHENMFWYRQDPGLGLRLIYFSYDVKMKEKGDIPEGYSVSREKKERFSLILESASTNQTSMYLCASSSTGPPNEKLFFGSGTQLSVL.

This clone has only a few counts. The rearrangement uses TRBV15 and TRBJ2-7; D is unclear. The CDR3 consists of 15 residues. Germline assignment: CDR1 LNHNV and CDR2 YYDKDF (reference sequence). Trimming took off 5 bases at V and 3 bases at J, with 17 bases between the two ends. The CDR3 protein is CATSEVAGSFYEQYF. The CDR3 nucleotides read TGTGCCACCAGCGAGGTGGCCGGCAGCTTCTACGAGCAGTACTTC.

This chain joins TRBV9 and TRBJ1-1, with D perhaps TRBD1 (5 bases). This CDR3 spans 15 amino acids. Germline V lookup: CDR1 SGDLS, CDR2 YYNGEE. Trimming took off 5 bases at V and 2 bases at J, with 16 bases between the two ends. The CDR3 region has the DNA TGTGCCAGCAGAGGGGACGGACGAGGAAACACTGAAGCTTTCTTT. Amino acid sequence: CASRGDGRGNTEAFF.

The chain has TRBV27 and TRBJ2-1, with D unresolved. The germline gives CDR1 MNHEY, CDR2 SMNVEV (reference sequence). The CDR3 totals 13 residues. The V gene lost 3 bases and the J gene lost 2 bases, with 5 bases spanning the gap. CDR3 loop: CASSLEPYNEQFF. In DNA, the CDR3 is TGTGCCAGCAGTTTGGAGCCCTACAATGAGCAGTTCTTC.

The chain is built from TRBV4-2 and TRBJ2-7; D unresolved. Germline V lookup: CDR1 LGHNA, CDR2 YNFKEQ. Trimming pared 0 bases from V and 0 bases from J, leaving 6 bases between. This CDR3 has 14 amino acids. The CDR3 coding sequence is TGTGCCAGCAGCCAAGAAATAGTCTCCTACGAGCAGTACTTC. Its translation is CASSQEIVSYEQYF.

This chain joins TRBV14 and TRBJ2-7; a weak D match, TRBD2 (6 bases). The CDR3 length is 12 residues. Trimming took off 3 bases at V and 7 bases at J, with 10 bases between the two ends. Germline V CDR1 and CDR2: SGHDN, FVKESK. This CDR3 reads CASSQWDWEQYF. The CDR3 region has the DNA TGTGCCAGCAGCCAGTGGGACTGGGAGCAGTACTTC.

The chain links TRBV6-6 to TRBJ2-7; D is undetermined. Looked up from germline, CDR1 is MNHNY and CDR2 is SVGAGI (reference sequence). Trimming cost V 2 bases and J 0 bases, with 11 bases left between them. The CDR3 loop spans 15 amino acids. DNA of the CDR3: TGTGCCAGCAGTTACGGTCGGGCCTTCTCCTACGAGCAGTACTTC. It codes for CASSYGRAFSYEQYF.

The DNA of the CDR3 is TGTGCCAGCAGCACATACAGGGTAGATGACTATGGCTACACCTTC. Protein product: CASSTYRVDDYGYTF. The gene calls are TRBV7-2 and TRBJ1-2; D perhaps matches TRBD1 (6 bases). Trimming removed 5 bases from V and 3 bases from J, with 16 bases in between. Germline V gene lookup returns CDR1 SGHTA and CDR2 FQGNSA. This CDR3 is 15 amino acids long.

CDR3 nucleotide sequence: TGTAGCTGCCTAAGAGCGTATGAGCAGTTCTTC. It specifies CSCLRAYEQFF. This chain joins TRBV2 and TRBJ2-1, with D unclear. This CDR3 spans 11 amino acids. Per germline, CDR1 SNHLY and CDR2 FYNNEI. The complete variable domain, with remaining parts taken from reference TRBV2 and TRBJ2-1, reads EPEVTQTPSHQVTQMGQEVILRCVPISNHLYFYWYRQILGQKVEFLVSFYNNEISEKSEIFDDQFSVERPDGSNFTLKIRSTKLEDSAMYFCSCLRAYEQFFGPGTRLTVL.

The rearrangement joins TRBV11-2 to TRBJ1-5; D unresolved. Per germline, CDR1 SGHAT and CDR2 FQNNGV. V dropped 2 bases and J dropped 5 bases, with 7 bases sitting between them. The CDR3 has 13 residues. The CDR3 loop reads CASSLWSDQPQHF. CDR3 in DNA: TGTGCCAGCAGCTTATGGAGCGATCAGCCCCAGCATTTT.

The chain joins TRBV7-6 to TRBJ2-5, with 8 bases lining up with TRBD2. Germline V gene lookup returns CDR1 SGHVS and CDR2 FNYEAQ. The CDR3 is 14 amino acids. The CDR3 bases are TGTGCGAACCGAAAGCTAGCGGGTCAAGAGACCCAGTACTTC. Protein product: CANRKLAGQETQYF.

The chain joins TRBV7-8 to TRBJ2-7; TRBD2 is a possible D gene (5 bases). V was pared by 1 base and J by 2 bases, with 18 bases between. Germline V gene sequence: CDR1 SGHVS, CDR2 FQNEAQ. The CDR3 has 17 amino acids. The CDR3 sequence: CASSLVQRVASTYEQYF. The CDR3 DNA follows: TGTGCCAGCAGCTTAGTCCAGCGAGTAGCGTCCACCTACGAGCAGTACTTC.

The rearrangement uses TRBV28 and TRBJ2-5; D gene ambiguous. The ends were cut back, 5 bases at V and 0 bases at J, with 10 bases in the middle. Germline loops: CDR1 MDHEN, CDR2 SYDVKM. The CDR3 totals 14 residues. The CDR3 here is CASSRQAYQETQYF. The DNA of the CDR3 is TGTGCCAGCAGTAGGCAGGCGTACCAAGAGACCCAGTACTTC.

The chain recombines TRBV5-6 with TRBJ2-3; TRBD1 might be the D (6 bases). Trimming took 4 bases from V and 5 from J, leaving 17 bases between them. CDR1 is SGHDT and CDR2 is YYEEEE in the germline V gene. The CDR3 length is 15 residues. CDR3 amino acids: CASSPDITGLDTQYF. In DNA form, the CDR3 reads TGTGCCAGCAGCCCTGATATTACAGGGTTAGATACGCAGTATTTT.

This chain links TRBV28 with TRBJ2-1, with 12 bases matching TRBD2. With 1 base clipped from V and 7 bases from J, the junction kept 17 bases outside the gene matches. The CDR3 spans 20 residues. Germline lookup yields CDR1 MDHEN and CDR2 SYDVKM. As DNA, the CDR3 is TGTGCCAGCAGTTTATCAACACCGGGACTAGCGGGTCGGTCGTCGAATGAGCAGTTCTTC. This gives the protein CASSLSTPGLAGRSSNEQFF.

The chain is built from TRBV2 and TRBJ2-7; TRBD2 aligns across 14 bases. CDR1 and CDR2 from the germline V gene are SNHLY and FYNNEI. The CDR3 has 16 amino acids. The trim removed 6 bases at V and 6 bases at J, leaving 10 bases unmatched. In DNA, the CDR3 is TGTGCCAGCAGGACCGGGACTAGCGGGGGATCCGGCGAGCAGTACTTC. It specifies CASRTGTSGGSGEQYF.

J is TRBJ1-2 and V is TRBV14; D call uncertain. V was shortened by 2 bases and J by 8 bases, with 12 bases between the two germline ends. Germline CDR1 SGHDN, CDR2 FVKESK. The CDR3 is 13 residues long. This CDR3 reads CASSQRENGGYTF. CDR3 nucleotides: TGTGCCAGCAGCCAAAGGGAAAATGGAGGCTACACCTTC. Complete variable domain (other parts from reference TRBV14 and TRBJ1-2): EAGVTQFPSHSVIEKGQTVTLRCDPISGHDNLYWYRRVMGKEIKFLLHFVKESKQDESGMPNNRFLAERTGGTYSTLKVQPAELEDSGVYFCASSQRENGGYTFGSGTRLTVV.

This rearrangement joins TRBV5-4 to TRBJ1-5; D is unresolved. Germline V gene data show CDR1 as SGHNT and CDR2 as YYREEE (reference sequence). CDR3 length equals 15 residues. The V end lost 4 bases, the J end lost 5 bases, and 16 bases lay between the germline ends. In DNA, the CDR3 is TGTGCCAGCAGCCAAGGTTATGGACGAGATCAGCCCCAGCATTTT. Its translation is CASSQGYGRDQPQHF.

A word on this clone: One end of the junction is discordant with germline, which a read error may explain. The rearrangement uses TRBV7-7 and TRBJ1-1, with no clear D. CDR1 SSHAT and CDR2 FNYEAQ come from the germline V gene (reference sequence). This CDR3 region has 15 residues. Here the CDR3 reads CASRTFSGSMTEAFF. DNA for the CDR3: TGTGCTAGCAGAACATTCTCGGGCAGTATGACTGAAGCTTTCTTT.

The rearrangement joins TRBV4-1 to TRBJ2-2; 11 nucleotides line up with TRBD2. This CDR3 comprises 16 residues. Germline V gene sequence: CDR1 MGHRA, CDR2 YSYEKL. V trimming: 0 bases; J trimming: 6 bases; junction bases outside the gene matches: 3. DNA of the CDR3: TGCGCCAGCAGCCAAGATAGCGGGAGGGGCCCCGGGGAGCTGTTTTTT. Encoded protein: CASSQDSGRGPGELFF.

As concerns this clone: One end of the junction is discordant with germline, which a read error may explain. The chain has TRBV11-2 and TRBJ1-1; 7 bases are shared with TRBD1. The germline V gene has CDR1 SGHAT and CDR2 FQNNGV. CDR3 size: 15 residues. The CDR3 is CASSLVGGGDTGAFF. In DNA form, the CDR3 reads TGTGCCAGCAGCTTAGTTGGAGGGGGCGACACTGGAGCTTTCTTT.

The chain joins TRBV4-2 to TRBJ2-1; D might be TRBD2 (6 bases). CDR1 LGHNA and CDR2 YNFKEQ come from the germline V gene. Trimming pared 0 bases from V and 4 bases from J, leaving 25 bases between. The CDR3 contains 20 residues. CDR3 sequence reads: CASSQDSPLWSAGFYNEQFF. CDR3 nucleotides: TGTGCCAGCAGCCAAGATAGCCCGCTCTGGTCAGCGGGCTTTTACAATGAGCAGTTCTTC.

The DNA for the CDR3 is TGTGCCAGCAGTGTTCCCGGGACAGGGCTTGTCGAGCAGTACTTC. Amino acids: CASSVPGTGLVEQYF. V and J are TRBV28 and TRBJ2-7; 9 positions agree with TRBD1. This CDR3 comprises 15 residues. V shed 5 bases and J 6 bases; nucleotides not matched to a gene: 11. Germline loops: CDR1 MDHEN, CDR2 SYDVKM.